This T cell receptor (beta chain) was sequenced for a study of cytomegalovirus exposure and HLA in healthy donors. Regarding the study as a whole: Rare TCR sequences dominated, though some public TCRs recurred in many donors.

Among the donors, all were healthy bone marrow donors. The PCR made use of 60 Vbeta and 13 Jbeta primers. Original analysis: Later, roughly 80 million unique TCR beta chains were counted in an analysis, and 10 million to 12 million of them were shared. The method was immunoSEQ multiplex PCR; TCRdb's version includes in-frame clones alone and lacks a portion of them. Clonal size and the V and J genes are those of that table, whereas D and trimming came from the DNA. The data contain around 140,000 clones, around two thirds of them seen just once; the ten biggest clones take up roughly 1.8%. CDR3 size: 14 residues. Germline V gives CDR1 SGHDT, CDR2 YYEEEE. Trimming took 0 bases from V and 6 from J, leaving 9 bases between them. Only a few counts were recorded for this clone. The antigen remains undetermined.

Sequenced sample: PBMCs. The TCR was taken from a male donor in good health and CMV-seronegative. The gene calls are TRBV5-6 and TRBJ1-4; D is uncertain. CDR3 in amino acids: CASSLDRIDEKLFF. In DNA, the CDR3 is TGTGCCAGCAGCTTGGATAGAATTGATGAAAAACTGTTTTTT.